This T cell receptor (beta chain) comes out of a study of T cells after yellow fever vaccination. Remarks on this clonotype: The target antigen is unknown.

Study results and caveats: When the response was secondary, it was weaker but reached its peak faster, day 5 versus 15.

TCRdb reprocessed the 5' RACE reads with MiXCR, giving one entry per CDR3 protein. The sample consists of 450,000 to 600,000 distinct CDR3 sequences, approximately 13% of them appearing once. The V gene's germline CDR1 is KGHSH and CDR2 LQKENI. The trim removed 1 base at V and 1 base at J, leaving 3 bases unmatched. The CDR3 contains 16 residues. This receptor was taken from a man aged 30 to 39 who received the YFV17D yellow fever vaccine. Sequencing was performed on PBMCs, taken on the day of the yellow fever booster vaccination. The genes are TRBV18 and TRBJ2-5; 10 positions agree with TRBD2. CDR3 sequence (DNA): TGTGCCAGCTCACCACAACCTAGCGGGAGCCAAGAGACCCAGTACTTC. This codes for CASSPQPSGSQETQYF.